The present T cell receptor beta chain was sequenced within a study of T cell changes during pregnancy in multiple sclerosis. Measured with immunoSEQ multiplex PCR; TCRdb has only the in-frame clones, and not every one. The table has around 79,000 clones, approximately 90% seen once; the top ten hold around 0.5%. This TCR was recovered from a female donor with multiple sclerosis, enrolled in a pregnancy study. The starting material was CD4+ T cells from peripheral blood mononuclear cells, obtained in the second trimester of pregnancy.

CDR3 in amino acids: CAWTLQSYNSPLHF. CDR3 nucleotides: TGTGCCTGGACTCTACAGAGCTATAATTCACCCCTCCACTTT. This rearrangement joins TRBV30 to TRBJ1-6; D not resolved. Germline V gene data show CDR1 as GTSNPN and CDR2 as SVGIG (reference sequence). The CDR3 extends over 14 amino acids. V lost 4 bases and J 3 bases, leaving 10 bases between the germline ends.